Included here is one T cell receptor beta chain sequence, with context. No cognate antigen has been identified for it. Being one base from a much bigger clone, this may be a read error. The source of the sample is a study of CD8+CD57+ T cells in acquired aplastic anemia (dated by TCRdb to the late 2010s). Regarding the complete study: A mean of around 3 ug of DNA, ranging from roughly 0.19 to 27.4 ug, was extracted from sorted CD4+ and CD8+ cells. CD8+CD57+ expansion was defined as frequency above the mean frequency observed in healthy subjects. The full study reports these points: Although twenty-nine CD8+ CDR3 sequences were shared by patients and controls, these sequences appeared highly expressed in patients and within the immunodominant clones of patients. CD8+ Simpson's diversity did not differ significantly between patients and healthy controls (P=0.060).

Genomic DNA was used as template for profiling of TCR beta VDJ combinations and CDR3 sequences. An Illumina HiSeq 2000 was the platform used for TCR repertoire sequencing. From the authors' description of their analysis: TRBV/TRBJ rearrangement plots, CDR3 size and DJ length profiles, and Simpson's diversity index were used to evaluate the repertoires. The most abundant DNA sequence in the deep sequencing data was taken as the immunodominant clone. CDR3 amino acid sequences were screened for sharing across subjects and compared with published repertoires and the VDJdb database. TCRdb took the public reads, trimmed them with fastp at Q25, ran MiXCR for clone calling and kept in-frame beta chains. Rows with a matching CDR3 protein are joined into one entry that keeps the most common DNA and genes. The authors' filters were not applied to this entry. The sample table holds 200,000 to 250,000 distinct CDR3 sequences, of which more than 40% were seen once. The top ten hold about 8.3% of the sample.

Patients chosen for sequencing had shown expansion of CD8+CD57+ cells by flow cytometry. All patients had severe acquired aplastic anemia diagnosed by International Study of Aplastic Anemia and Agranulocytosis and Camitta criteria. At the time blood was sampled, none of the patients had received any therapy. In this study, sorted CD4+ and CD8+ T cells from the blood of healthy subjects and of severe aplastic anemia patients had their TCR repertoires deep-sequenced. Patients were enrolled in the USA under clinicaltrials.gov protocols 00001620, 01623167, 00001397, 00071045, 00081523 and 00961064. Ficoll-Paque density gradient centrifugation was used to isolate peripheral blood mononuclear cells. Before DNA extraction, CD4+ and CD8+ T cells were sorted by FACS or by magnetic beads. V ends up 2 bases short and J 1 base short, with an unmatched junction base count of 9. For CDR1 and CDR2, the germline V gene (reference sequence) lists LNHDA and SQIVND. CDR3 length: 18 amino acids, cysteine to phenylalanine. The entry retains the CDR3 DNA only, 54 bases that are in frame from base 1.

The rearranged chain carries TRBV19 and TRBJ2-3; 10 of the junction bases match TRBD2. The origin of this receptor is a human donor with aplastic anemia. Sequenced: sorted CD4+, CD8+, or CD8+CD57+ T cells (not recorded which) from PBMCs. The DNA sequence follows: TGTGCCAGTAGTATACGGTTAGCGGGGGGACCTGGCACAGATACGCAGTATTTT. The resulting protein is CASSIRLAGGPGTDTQYF.